The 8 T cell receptor beta chains given below trace back to one sample, sequenced in a study of T cells after yellow fever vaccination. MiXCR, applied by TCRdb to the 5' RACE reads, yields one record per CDR3 protein. Here the sample spans under 200,000 distinct CDR3 sequences, around 7% being singletons. The specimen was CD4+ T cells sorted from PBMCs, collected 5 days after the first yellow fever vaccination. The receptors were sampled from a man younger than 30 who received the YFV17D yellow fever vaccine.

This clonotype was counted only a few times. The rearrangement links TRBV24-1 to TRBJ2-1; 12 bases match TRBD2. Germline values: CDR1 KGHDR, CDR2 SFDVKD. This CDR3 comprises 19 residues. V shed 4 bases, J shed 4 bases, and the junction held 13 bases outside the gene matches. The CDR3 is CATSDPLPSGGERYNEQFF. The DNA of the CDR3 is TGTGCCACCAGTGACCCGCTCCCTAGCGGGGGGGAACGATACAATGAGCAGTTCTTC.

This clonotype was seen only a few times. The chain uses TRBV7-2 and TRBJ1-1; a possible D gene is TRBD1 (6 bases). V lost 5 bases to trimming and J lost 1 base, with 11 bases between them. In germline, CDR1 is SGHTA, CDR2 FQGNSA. The CDR3 has 14 residues. The CDR3 bases are TGTGCCAGCAGCCCAGGGGCCGCGAACACTGAAGCTTTCTTT. Its translation: CASSPGAANTEAFF. The whole variable domain, remainder taken from reference TRBV7-2 and TRBJ1-1, is GAGVSQSPSNKVTEKGKDVELRCDPISGHTALYWYRQSLGQGLEFLIYFQGNSAPDKSGLPSDRFSAERTGGSVSTLTIQRTQQEDSAVYLCASSPGAANTEAFFGQGTRLTVV.

This clonotype was recorded a few times. CDR3 DNA sequence: TGTGCCAGCAGCTTATCGACTCCGGGACTCCGGAGCTCCTATAATTCACCCCTCCACTTT. Amino acid sequence: CASSLSTPGLRSSYNSPLHF. This chain links TRBV7-8 with TRBJ1-6; tentative D call: TRBD1 (5 bases). The germline V gene encodes CDR1 SGHVS and CDR2 FQNEAQ. Trimming stripped 2 bases from V and 0 bases from J, with 20 bases between. The CDR3 contains 20 residues.

This clonotype was picked up a small number of times. The chain carries TRBV5-5 and TRBJ2-2; 8 bases map to TRBD1. CDR1 SGHKS and CDR2 YYEKEE come from the germline V gene (reference sequence). This CDR3 has 17 amino acids. With V trimmed by 0 bases and J by 0 bases, 4 bases remained unmatched. The CDR3 reads CASSLGTGSANTGELFF. The DNA for the CDR3 is TGTGCCAGCAGCTTGGGGACAGGGTCCGCGAACACCGGGGAGCTGTTTTTT.

In this sample, this clonotype turned up many times. This chain connects TRBV4-3 to TRBJ2-3, with 8 bases fitting TRBD2. The V gene end was trimmed by 0 bases and the J gene end by 5 bases; junction bases not matched to a gene: 7. The CDR3 covers 16 residues. Germline-derived CDR1 and CDR2 are LGHNA and YSLEER. CDR3 in DNA: TGCGCCAGCAGCCAAGATAGCGGGGAGAGGAAAGATACGCAGTATTTT. Translated, it gives CASSQDSGERKDTQYF.

This clonotype was seen repeatedly, ten times or more. This rearrangement joins TRBV4-2 to TRBJ1-1; no clear D gene. V dropped 2 bases and J dropped 2 bases, with 9 bases sitting between them. Germline V lookup: CDR1 LGHNA, CDR2 YNFKEQ. CDR3 length equals 14 residues. CDR3 region: CASSQSHDNTEAFF. CDR3 DNA sequence: TGTGCCAGCAGCCAATCTCACGATAACACTGAAGCTTTCTTT.

In this sample, this clonotype turned up many times. The CDR3 reads CASGTGQLNSPLHF. Here the CDR3 DNA reads TGTGCCAGCGGGACGGGACAGCTTAATTCACCCCTCCACTTT. The V call is TRBV6-5, the J call TRBJ1-6; the match to TRBD1 covers 7 bases. Trimming cost V 8 bases and J 6 bases; bases outside gene matches: 7. CDR1 is MNHEY, CDR2 SVGAGI, per germline. The length of the CDR3 is 14 residues.

There are many counts of this clonotype. The chain links TRBV6-2 or TRBV6-3 to TRBJ2-4; 12 positions agree with TRBD2. This CDR3 region has 16 residues. V shed 6 bases and J 3 bases; nucleotides not matched to a gene: 6. CDR1 and CDR2 (germline): MNHEY, SVGEGT. CDR3 loop: CASRRLAGVGKNIQYF. The DNA for the CDR3 is TGTGCCAGCAGGAGACTAGCGGGGGTTGGCAAAAACATTCAGTACTTC.